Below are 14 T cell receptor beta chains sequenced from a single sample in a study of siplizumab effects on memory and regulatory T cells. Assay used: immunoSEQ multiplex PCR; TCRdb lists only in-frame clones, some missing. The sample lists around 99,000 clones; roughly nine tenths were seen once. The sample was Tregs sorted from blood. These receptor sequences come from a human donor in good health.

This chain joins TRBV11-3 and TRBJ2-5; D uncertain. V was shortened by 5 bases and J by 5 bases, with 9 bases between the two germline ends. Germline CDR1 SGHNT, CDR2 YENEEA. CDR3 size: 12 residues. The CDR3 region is CASSARSETQYF. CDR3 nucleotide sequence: TGTGCCAGCAGCGCTAGGAGTGAGACCCAGTACTTC.

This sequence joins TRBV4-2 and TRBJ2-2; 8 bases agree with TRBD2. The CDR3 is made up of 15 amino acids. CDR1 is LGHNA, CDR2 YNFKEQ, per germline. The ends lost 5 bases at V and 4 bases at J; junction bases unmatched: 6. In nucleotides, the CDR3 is TGTGCCAGCAGCAAGCGGGAGCGCGGCACCGGGGAGCTGTTTTTT. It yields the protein CASSKRERGTGELFF.

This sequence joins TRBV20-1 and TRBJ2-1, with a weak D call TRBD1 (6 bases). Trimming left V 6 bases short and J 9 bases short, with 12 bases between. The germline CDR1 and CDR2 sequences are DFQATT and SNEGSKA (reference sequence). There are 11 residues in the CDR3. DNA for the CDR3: TGCAGTGCCACTAACAGGGCTGAGCAGTTCTTC. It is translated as CSATNRAEQFF.

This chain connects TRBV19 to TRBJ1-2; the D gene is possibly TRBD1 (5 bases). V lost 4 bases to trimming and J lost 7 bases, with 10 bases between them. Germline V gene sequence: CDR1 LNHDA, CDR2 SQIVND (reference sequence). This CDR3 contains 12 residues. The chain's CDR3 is CASSTAGFGYTF. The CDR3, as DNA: TGTGCCAGTAGTACGGCAGGGTTTGGCTACACCTTC. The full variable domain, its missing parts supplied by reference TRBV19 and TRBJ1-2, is DGGITQSPKYLFRKEGQNVTLSCEQNLNHDAMYWYRQDPGQGLRLIYYSQIVNDFQKGDIAEGYSVSREKKESFPLTVTSAQKNPTAFYLCASSTAGFGYTFGSGTRLTVV.

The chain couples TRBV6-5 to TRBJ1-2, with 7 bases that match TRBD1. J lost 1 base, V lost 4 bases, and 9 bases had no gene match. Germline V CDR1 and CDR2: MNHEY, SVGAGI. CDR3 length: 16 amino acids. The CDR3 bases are TGTGCCAGCAGTTCCGGGACAGCCGAATTTAACTATGGCTACACCTTC. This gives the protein CASSSGTAEFNYGYTF.

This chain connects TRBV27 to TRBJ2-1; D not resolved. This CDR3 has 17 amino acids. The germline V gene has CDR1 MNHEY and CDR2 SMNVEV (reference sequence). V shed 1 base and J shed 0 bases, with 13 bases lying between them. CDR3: CASSLFAAPSSYNEQFF. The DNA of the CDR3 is TGTGCCAGCAGTTTATTCGCAGCGCCGAGCTCCTACAATGAGCAGTTCTTC.

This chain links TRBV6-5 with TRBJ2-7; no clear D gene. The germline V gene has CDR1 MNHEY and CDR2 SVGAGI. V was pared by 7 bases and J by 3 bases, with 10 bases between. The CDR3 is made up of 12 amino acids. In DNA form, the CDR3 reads TGTGCCAGCAATGGTAACGGCTACGAGCAGTACTTC. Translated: CASNGNGYEQYF.

The CDR3 nucleotides are TGTGCCAGCAGCTTGGGACTAGCGGCGTACCAAGAGACCCAGTACTTC. Its protein is CASSLGLAAYQETQYF. The chain combines TRBV5-6 with TRBJ2-5; 9 bases align to TRBD2. Unmatched junction bases numbered 3, after V lost 0 bases and J lost 0 bases. CDR3 length: 16 residues. The germline V gene has CDR1 SGHDT and CDR2 YYEEEE. The full variable domain, with the rest looked up from reference TRBV5-6 and TRBJ2-5, is DAGVTQSPTHLIKTRGQQVTLRCSPKSGHDTVSWYQQALGQGPQFIFQYYEEEERQRGNFPDRFSGHQFPNYSSELNVNALLLGDSALYLCASSLGLAAYQETQYFGPGTRLLVL.

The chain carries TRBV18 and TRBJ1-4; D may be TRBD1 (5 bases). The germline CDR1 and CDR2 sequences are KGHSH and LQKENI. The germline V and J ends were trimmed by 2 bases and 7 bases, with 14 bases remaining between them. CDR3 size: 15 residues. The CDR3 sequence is CASSPSGAPGEKLFF. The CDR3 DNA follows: TGTGCCAGCTCACCATCCGGGGCGCCGGGTGAAAAACTGTTTTTT.

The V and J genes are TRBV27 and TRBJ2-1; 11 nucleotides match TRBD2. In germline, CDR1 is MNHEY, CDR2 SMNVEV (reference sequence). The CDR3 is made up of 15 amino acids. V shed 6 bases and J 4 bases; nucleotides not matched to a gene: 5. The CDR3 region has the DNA TGTGCCAGCAGCTTAACTAGCGGGGGTTACAATGAGCAGTTCTTC. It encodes CASSLTSGGYNEQFF.

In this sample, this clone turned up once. The CDR3 region is CASSVRTGAAKNIQYF. As DNA, the CDR3 is TGTGCCAGTAGTGTCCGGACAGGAGCGGCCAAAAACATTCAGTACTTC. The chain combines TRBV19 with TRBJ2-4, with 7 bases aligning to TRBD1. This CDR3 has 16 residues. The V gene's germline CDR1 is LNHDA and CDR2 SQIVND (reference sequence). Trimming at V came to 5 bases and at J to 1 base, leaving 8 bases not matched to a gene.

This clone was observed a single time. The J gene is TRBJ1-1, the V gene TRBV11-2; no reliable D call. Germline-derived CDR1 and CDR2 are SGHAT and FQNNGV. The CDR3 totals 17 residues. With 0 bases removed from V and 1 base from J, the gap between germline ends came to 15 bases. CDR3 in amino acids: CASSLDHIKAPNTEAFF. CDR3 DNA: TGTGCCAGCAGCTTAGATCATATTAAGGCCCCGAACACTGAAGCTTTCTTT.

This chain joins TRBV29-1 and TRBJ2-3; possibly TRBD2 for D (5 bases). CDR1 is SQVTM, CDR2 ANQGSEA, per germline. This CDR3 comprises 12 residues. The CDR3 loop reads CPTRASTDTQYF. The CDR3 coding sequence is TGCCCTACGCGGGCGAGCACAGATACGCAGTATTTT.

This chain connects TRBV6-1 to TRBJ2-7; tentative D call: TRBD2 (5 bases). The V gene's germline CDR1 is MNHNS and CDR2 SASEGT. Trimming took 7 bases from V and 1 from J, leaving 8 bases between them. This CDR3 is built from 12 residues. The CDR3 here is CASTRGSYEQYF. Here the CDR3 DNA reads TGTGCCAGCACCCGAGGGTCCTACGAGCAGTACTTC.